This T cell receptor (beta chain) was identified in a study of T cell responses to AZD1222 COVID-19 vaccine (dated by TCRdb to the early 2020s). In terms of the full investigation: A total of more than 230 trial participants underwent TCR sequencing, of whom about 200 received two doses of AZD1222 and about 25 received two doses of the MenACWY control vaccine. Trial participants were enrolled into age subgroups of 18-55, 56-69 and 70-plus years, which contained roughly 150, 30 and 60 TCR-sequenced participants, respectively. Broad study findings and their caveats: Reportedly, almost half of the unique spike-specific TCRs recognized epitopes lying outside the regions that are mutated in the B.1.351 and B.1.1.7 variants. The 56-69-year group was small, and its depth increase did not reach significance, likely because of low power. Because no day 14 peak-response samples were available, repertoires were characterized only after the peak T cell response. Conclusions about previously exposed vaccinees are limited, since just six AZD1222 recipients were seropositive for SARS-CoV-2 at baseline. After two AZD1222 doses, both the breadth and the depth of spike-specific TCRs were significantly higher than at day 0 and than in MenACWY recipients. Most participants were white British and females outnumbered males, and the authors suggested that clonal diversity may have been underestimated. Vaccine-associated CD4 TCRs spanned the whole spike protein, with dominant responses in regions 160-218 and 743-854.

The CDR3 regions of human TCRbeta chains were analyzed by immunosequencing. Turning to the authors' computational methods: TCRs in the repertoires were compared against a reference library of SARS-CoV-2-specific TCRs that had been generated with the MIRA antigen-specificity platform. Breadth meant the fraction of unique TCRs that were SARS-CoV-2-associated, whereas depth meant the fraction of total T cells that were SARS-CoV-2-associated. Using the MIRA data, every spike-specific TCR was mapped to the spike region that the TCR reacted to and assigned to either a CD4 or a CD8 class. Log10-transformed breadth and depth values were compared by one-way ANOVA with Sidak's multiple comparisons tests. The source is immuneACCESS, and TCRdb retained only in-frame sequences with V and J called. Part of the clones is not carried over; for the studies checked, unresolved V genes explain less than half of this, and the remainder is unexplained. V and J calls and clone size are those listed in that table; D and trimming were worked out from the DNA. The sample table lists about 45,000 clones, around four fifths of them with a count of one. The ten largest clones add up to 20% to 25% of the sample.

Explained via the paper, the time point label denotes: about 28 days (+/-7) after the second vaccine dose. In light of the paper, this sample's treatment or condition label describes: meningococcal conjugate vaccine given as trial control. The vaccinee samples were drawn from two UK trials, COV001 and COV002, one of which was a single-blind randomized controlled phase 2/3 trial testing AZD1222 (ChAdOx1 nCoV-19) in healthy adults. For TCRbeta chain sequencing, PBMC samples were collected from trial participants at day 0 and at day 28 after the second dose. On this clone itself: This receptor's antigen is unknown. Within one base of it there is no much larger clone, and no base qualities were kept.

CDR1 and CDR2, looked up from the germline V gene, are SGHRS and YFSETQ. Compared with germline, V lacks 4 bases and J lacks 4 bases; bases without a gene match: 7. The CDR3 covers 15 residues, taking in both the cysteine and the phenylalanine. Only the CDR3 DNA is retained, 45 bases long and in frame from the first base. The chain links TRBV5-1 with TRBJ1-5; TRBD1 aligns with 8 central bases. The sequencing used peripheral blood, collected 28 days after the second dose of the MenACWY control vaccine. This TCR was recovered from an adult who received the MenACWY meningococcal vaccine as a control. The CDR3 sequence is CASSKGQGLNQPQHF. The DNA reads TGCGCCAGCAGCAAAGGACAGGGCTTAAATCAGCCCCAGCATTTT. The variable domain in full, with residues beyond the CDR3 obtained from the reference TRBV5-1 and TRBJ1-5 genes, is KAGVTQTPRYLIKTRGQQVTLSCSPISGHRSVSWYQQTPGQGLQFLFEYFSETQRNKGNFPGRFSGRQFSNSRSEMNVSTLELGDSALYLCASSKGQGLNQPQHFGDGTRLSIL.